These 15 T cell receptor beta chains were all obtained from the same sample, sequenced in a study of beta chain features in type 1 diabetes. Their antigens are not known. General study points: Within each of all four CD4+ subsets, Type 1 diabetes patients had TCRB CDR3s that were moderately but significantly shorter.

All of the isolated RNA was reverse transcribed, so expressed TCRB transcripts were sequenced. Sequencing used immunoSEQ multiplex PCR; TCRdb keeps in-frame clones, though not all of them. The table includes about 740,000 clones, under 15% detected once. The sequenced sample consisted of naive CD4+ T cells from blood. Receptors originate from a man younger than 35 with type 1 diabetes.

The chain joins TRBV25-1 to TRBJ1-4, with TRBD1 as a possible D gene (5 bases). The length of the CDR3 is 11 residues. The ends were cut back, 7 bases at V and 13 bases at J, with 13 bases in the middle. Germline lookup yields CDR1 MGHDK and CDR2 SYGVNS. The CDR3 DNA reads TGTGCCAGCACCAATCGGGGGGTACTGTTTTTT. Amino acids: CASTNRGVLFF.

This clone was seen a few times. DNA of the CDR3: TGTGCCTGGAGGACCGGACAGCCCGACAACACTGAAGCTTTCTTT. This codes for CAWRTGQPDNTEAFF. The chain combines TRBV30 with TRBJ1-1; maybe TRBD1 (6 bases). Trimming took 3 bases from V and 2 from J, leaving 16 bases between them. This CDR3 has 15 residues. The V gene's germline CDR1 is GTSNPN and CDR2 SVGIG (reference sequence).

This clone has more than one count but fewer than ten. V gene TRBV5-1 combines with J gene TRBJ1-1; possibly TRBD1 for D (5 bases). V lost 4 bases and J 5 bases, leaving 12 bases between the germline ends. The CDR3 is made up of 13 amino acids. Germline V gene lookup returns CDR1 SGHRS and CDR2 YFSETQ. CDR3 in DNA: TGCGCCAGCAGCAAGGACCCAGGGACTGAAGCTTTCTTT. Translation gives CASSKDPGTEAFF.

This clone was observed a single time. The chain has TRBV11-3 and TRBJ2-7; D is undetermined. The DNA end lines up better with TRBJ2-5; the J call may be wrong. Germline values: CDR1 SGHNT, CDR2 YENEEA. The CDR3 contains 15 residues. CDR3: CASSSWTEDQETQYF. The CDR3 DNA follows: TGTGCCAGCAGCTCCTGGACGGAAGACCAAGAGACCCAGTACTTC.

The V and J genes are TRBV5-6 and TRBJ2-7; possible D gene TRBD2, 5 bases. Trimming removed 4 bases from V and 3 bases from J, with 11 bases in between. The germline V gene has CDR1 SGHDT and CDR2 YYEEEE. This CDR3 is 13 amino acids long. CDR3: CASSLWEFYEQYF. CDR3 DNA: TGTGCCAGCAGCCTTTGGGAGTTCTACGAGCAGTACTTC.

This chain joins TRBV7-9 and TRBJ2-5; TRBD1 matches at 8 bases. Trimming cost V 10 bases and J 2 bases; bases outside gene matches: 9. The CDR3 covers 14 residues. Germline V gene lookup returns CDR1 SEHNR and CDR2 FQNEAQ (reference sequence). The DNA for the CDR3 is TGTGCCATCGACAGGGGCTACCTTCAAGAGACCCAGTACTTC. It specifies CAIDRGYLQETQYF.

In its sample, this clone was seen a few times. J is TRBJ1-6 and V is TRBV13; D unresolved. CDR3 size: 16 residues. Looked up from germline, CDR1 is PRHDT and CDR2 is FYEKMQ (reference sequence). The germline V and J ends were trimmed by 3 bases and 0 bases, with 9 bases remaining between them. Written as DNA, the CDR3 is TGTGCCAGCAGCTTCGGCGGGAGCTCCTATAATTCACCCCTCCACTTT. Translation: CASSFGGSSYNSPLHF. Full variable domain (rest looked up from reference TRBV13 and TRBJ1-6): AAGVIQSPRHLIKEKRETATLKCYPIPRHDTVYWYQQGPGQDPQFLISFYEKMQSDKGSIPDRFSAQQFSDYHSELNMSSLELGDSALYFCASSFGGSSYNSPLHFGNGTRLTVT.

This clone has only a few counts. The chain has TRBV28 and TRBJ2-5, with D tentatively TRBD1 (6 bases). From germline, CDR1 is MDHEN and CDR2 SYDVKM. V was trimmed by 6 bases and J by 3 bases, leaving 32 bases between them. The CDR3 has 20 residues. The CDR3 DNA reads as TGTGCCAGCAGGGAGGTCCGGGACAAGGAGAGGGGATGGGCTAAAGAGACCCAGTACTTC. This translates into CASREVRDKERGWAKETQYF.

The sample holds a few counts of this clone. This sequence joins TRBV14 and TRBJ1-1, with no clear D. Deletions cut 0 bases from V and 10 bases from J, with 12 bases between. The CDR3 is 13 residues long. Per the germline V gene, CDR1 is SGHDN and CDR2 is FVKESK. This chain's CDR3 is CASSQDLVGAAFF. The CDR3 DNA follows: TGTGCCAGCAGCCAAGATTTGGTCGGTGCAGCTTTCTTT.

The V call is TRBV10-3, the J call TRBJ2-6; 8 bases fit TRBD1. The CDR3 sequence is 16 residues long. V trimming: 2 bases; J trimming: 4 bases; junction bases outside the gene matches: 4. Germline loops: CDR1 ENHRY, CDR2 SYGVKD. CDR3 protein: CAISEGQGAGANVLTF. The CDR3 region has the DNA TGTGCCATCAGTGAGGGACAGGGTGCAGGGGCCAACGTCCTGACTTTC.

This clone occurred a few times. The gene calls are TRBV19 and TRBJ2-2; no definite D call. V gave up 4 bases and J gave up 1 base, with 7 bases separating them. The CDR3 consists of 14 residues. From germline, CDR1 is LNHDA and CDR2 SQIVND (reference sequence). The chain's CDR3 is CASSKGQNTGELFF. DNA for the CDR3: TGTGCCAGTAGTAAAGGGCAGAACACCGGGGAGCTGTTTTTT.

This clone was counted many times. V is TRBV10-3 and J is TRBJ2-1, with 8 bases matching TRBD1. There are 14 residues in the CDR3. J gave up 6 bases and V 4 bases, and 5 bases lay outside the gene matches. Germline CDR1 reads ENHRY; CDR2 reads SYGVKD. The CDR3 nucleotides are TGTGCCATCAGTGGCCCCGGGACAGGCAATGAGCAGTTCTTC. Its protein product is CAISGPGTGNEQFF.

This chain joins TRBV30 and TRBJ1-1; unclear D gene. V lost 0 bases and J 4 bases, leaving 9 bases between the germline ends. The germline V gene encodes CDR1 GTSNPN and CDR2 SVGIG (reference sequence). The CDR3 is 13 residues long. The DNA for the CDR3 is TGTGCCTGGAGTGTTCTATTTGCCACTGAAGCTTTCTTT. This codes for CAWSVLFATEAFF.

The chain has TRBV5-1 and TRBJ2-3; no firm D call. The CDR3 is made up of 11 amino acids. The germline CDR1 and CDR2 sequences are SGHRS and YFSETQ. The V gene lost 4 bases and the J gene lost 5 bases, with 5 bases spanning the gap. The CDR3 loop reads CASSAGDTQYF. The CDR3 nucleotides are TGCGCCAGCAGCGCCGGAGATACGCAGTATTTT.

This chain joins TRBV6-1 and TRBJ2-7, with 8 nucleotides matching TRBD1. Per germline, CDR1 MNHNS and CDR2 SASEGT. Trimming removed 8 bases from V and 4 bases from J; junction bases left unmatched: 10. The CDR3 runs 14 residues. In nucleotides, the CDR3 is TGTGCCAGCCCTACCGACAGGGGAGTGTACGAGCAGTACTTC. Protein: CASPTDRGVYEQYF.